Sequencing of this TCR beta chain was carried out in a study of cytomegalovirus exposure and HLA in healthy donors. Looking at the study overall: Earlier findings included roughly 100 million unique TCR beta sequences obtained from 150 million to 200 million T cells.

The length of the CDR3 is 13 residues. The ends lost 1 base at V and 8 bases at J; junction bases unmatched: 3. CDR1 is LNHNV, CDR2 YYDKDF, per germline (reference sequence). Study-level points and caveats: Later analysis showed TCR association rates varying by HLA locus, highest for DRB1 and lowest for HLA-C.

For this clone: No antigen is known for it.

PCR primers comprised 60 Vbeta and 13 Jbeta primers. This table comes from immunoSEQ multiplex PCR, and its TCRdb copy is limited to in-frame clones, with some not included. The sample consists of about 160,000 clones, 82% of them appearing once. This clonotype originated in a man aged 50-60 years in good health and CMV-seropositive. Source material: PBMCs. The V call is TRBV15, the J call TRBJ1-1, with 8 bases that match TRBD1. The CDR3 DNA follows: TGTGCCACCAGCAGAGTTCGGACAGGGGAAGCTTTCTTT. Protein product: CATSRVRTGEAFF. Complete variable domain (other parts from reference TRBV15 and TRBJ1-1): DAMVIQNPRYQVTQFGKPVTLSCSQTLNHNVMYWYQQKSSQAPKLLFHYYDKDFNNEADTPDNFQSRRPNTSFCFLDIRSPGLGDTAMYLCATSRVRTGEAFFGQGTRLTVV.